The 20 T cell receptor beta chains presented below share a single source sample, sequenced in a study of breast tumors, draining lymph nodes, adjacent tissues. TCRdb passed the multiplex PCR reads through MiXCR, listing each CDR3 protein once. In the table there are 160,000 or so distinct CDR3 sequences, around 35% of which are singletons. Axillary draining lymph nodes of breast cancer patients supplied the node samples. Specimen: axillary lymph node tissue. The source of these receptors is a female donor with breast cancer. Some clones in this sample may be carry-over from other donors' samples.

With regard to this clonotype: This may stem from a read error, because a much larger clone lies one nucleotide away. In nucleotides, the CDR3 is TGTGCCAGCAGTTCCTCGTACGGGCAGACCCAGTACTTC. Protein product: CASSSSYGQTQYF. This chain joins TRBV6-2 or TRBV6-3 and TRBJ2-5; D is unresolved. The CDR3 length is 13 residues. Trimming removed 4 bases from V and 6 bases from J, with 12 bases in between. The germline gives CDR1 MNHEY, CDR2 SVGEGT.

About this clonotype itself: A read error may explain this, as a much larger clone is one base away. J is TRBJ2-1 and V is TRBV6-1; 8 bases fit TRBD1. There are 14 residues in the CDR3. The V segment lost 6 bases and the J segment 9 bases; nucleotides outside the gene matches: 10. Germline V CDR1 and CDR2: MNHNS, SASEGT. CDR3 sequence: CASRAGGLDSEQFF. As DNA, the CDR3 is TGTGCCAGCAGGGCAGGGGGCCTGGACAGTGAGCAGTTCTTC.

About this clonotype itself: One end of the junction is discordant with germline, which a read error may explain. This chain connects TRBV7-7 to TRBJ2-2; D may be TRBD1 (7 bases). The germline gives CDR1 SSHAT, CDR2 FNYEAQ (reference sequence). The CDR3 spans 14 residues. CDR3 nucleotide sequence: TGTGCTAGCAGGGCGACAGGGAGGTCCGGGGAGCTGTTTTTT. It encodes CASRATGRSGELFF. The full variable domain, rest sourced from reference TRBV7-7 and TRBJ2-2, is GAGVSQSPRYKVTKRGQDVTLRCDPISSHATLYWYQQALGQGPEFLTYFNYEAQPDKSGLPSDRFSAERPEGSISTLTIQRTEQRDSAMYRCASRATGRSGELFFGEGSRLTVL.

For this clonotype: The junction does not match germline at one end; this may be a read error. This chain connects TRBV28 to TRBJ2-2; the match to TRBD1 covers 10 bases. The CDR3 is 12 residues long. CDR1 MDHEN and CDR2 SYDVKM come from the germline V gene. Here the CDR3 reads CASRTGGGKLFF. The CDR3, as DNA: TGTGCCAGCAGGACAGGGGGCGGGAAGCTGTTTTTT.

This clonotype was seen ten or more times. This sequence joins TRBV7-3 and TRBJ2-1; D gene ambiguous. This CDR3 spans 15 amino acids. The V and J ends lost 1 base and 1 base respectively, with 8 bases between them. Germline loops: CDR1 SGHTA, CDR2 FQGTGA. The CDR3 loop reads CASSLNGESYNEQFF. CDR3 nucleotides: TGTGCCAGCAGCTTAAATGGGGAATCCTACAATGAGCAGTTCTTC.

Only a few counts were recorded for this clonotype. This could be a read error, since a much larger clone is one nucleotide away. V usage is TRBV19 and J usage is TRBJ1-2; a weak D match, TRBD1 (5 bases). In germline, CDR1 is LNHDA, CDR2 SQIVND (reference sequence). This CDR3 contains 14 residues. In DNA, the CDR3 is TGTGCCAGTAATCCACAGGCGTTAAACTATGGCTACGCCTTC. This encodes CASNPQALNYGYAF.

The chain links TRBV20-1 to TRBJ2-3, with TRBD1 matching over 8 bases. This CDR3 has 13 residues. V was pared by 5 bases and J by 2 bases, with 3 bases of the junction left unmatched. CDR1 and CDR2 from the germline V gene are DFQATT and SNEGSKA (reference sequence). This CDR3 reads CSARQGITDTQYF. CDR3 in DNA: TGCAGTGCTCGACAGGGGATCACAGATACGCAGTATTTT.

In its sample, this clonotype was seen many times. The chain carries TRBV3-1 and TRBJ1-2, with TRBD1 as a possible D gene (5 bases). CDR1 and CDR2 from the germline V gene are LGHDT and YNNKEL (reference sequence). V lost 0 bases and J 5 bases, leaving 10 bases between the germline ends. This CDR3 is 14 amino acids long. CDR3: CASSQDGARYGYTF. In nucleotides, the CDR3 is TGTGCCAGCAGCCAAGATGGGGCTAGGTATGGCTACACCTTC.

This clonotype was seen many times. The chain carries TRBV24-1 and TRBJ2-5; tentative D call: TRBD1 (6 bases). In germline, CDR1 is KGHDR, CDR2 SFDVKD. This CDR3 is 14 amino acids long. Trimming shortened V by 3 bases and J by 5 bases, and 12 bases separated the two germline ends. The CDR3 is CATSDSQGQETQYF. The CDR3 DNA follows: TGTGCCACCAGTGATAGCCAGGGGCAGGAGACCCAGTACTTC.

As regards this clonotype: This may be a read error, as it is one base from a much larger clone. The chain combines TRBV19 with TRBJ1-2, with a weak D call TRBD1 (5 bases). This CDR3 comprises 13 residues. The germline V gene encodes CDR1 LNHDA and CDR2 SQIVND (reference sequence). The ends were cut back, 3 bases at V and 8 bases at J, with 13 bases in the middle. The CDR3 here is CASSIGAGWGYTF. CDR3 nucleotide sequence: TGTGCCAGTAGTATCGGGGCAGGTTGGGGCTACACCTTC.

This clonotype was picked up many times. This chain joins TRBV7-9 and TRBJ2-2, with D perhaps matching TRBD1 (5 bases). The CDR3 has 14 residues. Germline CDR1 reads SEHNR; CDR2 reads FQNEAQ (reference sequence). Trimming took 5 bases from V and 2 from J, leaving 9 bases between them. CDR3 coding DNA: TGTGCCAGCAGCCACGACAGAAACACCGGGGAGCTGTTTTTT. Its translation: CASSHDRNTGELFF. Full variable domain (missing parts from reference TRBV7-9 and TRBJ2-2): DTGVSQNPRHKITKRGQNVTFRCDPISEHNRLYWYRQTLGQGPEFLTYFQNEAQLEKSRLLSDRFSAERPKGSFSTLEIQRTEQGDSAMYLCASSHDRNTGELFFGEGSRLTVL.

The V gene is TRBV6-5, the J gene TRBJ2-3, with 7 bases identical to TRBD2. This CDR3 spans 15 amino acids. V gave up 6 bases and J gave up 5 bases; unmatched junction bases: 11. Germline-derived CDR1 and CDR2 are MNHEY and SVGAGI. Here the CDR3 reads CASSPARGVGDTQYF. CDR3 nucleotides: TGTGCCAGCAGCCCCGCCCGGGGGGTTGGAGATACGCAGTATTTT.

This clonotype showed up many times. This chain uses TRBV5-1 with TRBJ1-6; the D gene is possibly TRBD1 (6 bases). The CDR3 extends over 15 amino acids. CDR1 and CDR2 (germline): SGHRS, YFSETQ. The V end lost 3 bases, the J end lost 4 bases, and 11 bases lay between the germline ends. In nucleotides, the CDR3 is TGCGCCAGCAGCTCCTGGGACAAATATAATTCACCCCTCCACTTT. It codes for CASSSWDKYNSPLHF.

Notes on this clonotype: This may arise from a read error, as a much more abundant clone is one base away. The rearrangement uses TRBV11-2 and TRBJ2-1; 7 nucleotides agree with TRBD2. The CDR3 is made up of 14 amino acids. In germline, CDR1 is SGHAT, CDR2 FQNNGV. The CDR3 nucleotides read TGTGCCAGCTCACCCGCGGGGGTTTACAATGAGCGGTTCTTC. This gives the protein CASSPAGVYNERFF.

This clonotype came up many times. The chain uses TRBV20-1 and TRBJ2-7, with D maybe TRBD2 (6 bases). V was cut by 0 bases and J by 1 base, with 13 bases left in between. Germline V gene sequence: CDR1 DFQATT, CDR2 SNEGSKA (reference sequence). The CDR3 extends over 15 amino acids. Here the CDR3 reads CSARDQASESYEQYF. CDR3 nucleotide sequence: TGCAGTGCTAGAGATCAGGCTAGCGAGTCCTACGAGCAGTACTTC.

This clonotype was counted ten times or more. This chain links TRBV7-2 with TRBJ1-4, with D hard to call. Per germline, CDR1 SGHTA and CDR2 FQGNSA. CDR3 length equals 14 residues. Trimming stripped 1 base from V and 4 bases from J, with 7 bases between. The DNA for the CDR3 is TGTGCCAGCAGCTTAGGTCAGGTTAATGAAAAACTGTTTTTT. Its translation: CASSLGQVNEKLFF.

This clonotype occurred many times. For the CDR3, the DNA is TGTGCCAGCAGTGAAGAGGTGGGGACAGGGACGCGGTGGGGCTACACCTTC. It is translated as CASSEEVGTGTRWGYTF. The rearrangement links TRBV2 to TRBJ1-2; 9 bases fit TRBD1. Germline-derived CDR1 and CDR2 are SNHLY and FYNNEI. This CDR3 spans 17 amino acids. Germline trimming cut 1 base from V and 8 bases from J; bases unmatched to any gene: 14.

There are many counts of this clonotype. The CDR3 DNA is TGTGCCAGCAGTTTGTTGGGGGGGACCTACAATGAGCAGTTCTTC. Amino acid sequence: CASSLLGGTYNEQFF. The chain uses TRBV12-3 or TRBV12-4 and TRBJ2-1; TRBD2 agrees at 7 bases. V lost 3 bases, J lost 2 bases, and 4 bases stayed unmatched. The CDR3 has 15 residues.

Ten or more counts support this clonotype. The chain recombines TRBV30 with TRBJ1-6; no clear D gene. CDR3 length equals 16 residues. Trimming pared 4 bases from V and 10 bases from J, leaving 23 bases between. CDR1 GTSNPN and CDR2 SVGIG come from the germline V gene (reference sequence). This chain's CDR3 is CAWTPSGRPLGSPLHF. The CDR3, as DNA: TGTGCCTGGACCCCCTCCGGGCGCCCATTAGGCTCACCCCTCCACTTT.

This chain joins TRBV11-2 and TRBJ2-2, with D tentatively TRBD1 (6 bases). The CDR3 length is 13 residues. Between the trimmed V and J ends, which lost 5 bases and 4 bases, there was a span of 8 bases. Germline V gene lookup returns CDR1 SGHAT and CDR2 FQNNGV. CDR3 loop: CASSRQVTGELFF. The CDR3 DNA sequence: TGTGCCAGCAGCCGACAGGTCACCGGGGAGCTGTTTTTT.